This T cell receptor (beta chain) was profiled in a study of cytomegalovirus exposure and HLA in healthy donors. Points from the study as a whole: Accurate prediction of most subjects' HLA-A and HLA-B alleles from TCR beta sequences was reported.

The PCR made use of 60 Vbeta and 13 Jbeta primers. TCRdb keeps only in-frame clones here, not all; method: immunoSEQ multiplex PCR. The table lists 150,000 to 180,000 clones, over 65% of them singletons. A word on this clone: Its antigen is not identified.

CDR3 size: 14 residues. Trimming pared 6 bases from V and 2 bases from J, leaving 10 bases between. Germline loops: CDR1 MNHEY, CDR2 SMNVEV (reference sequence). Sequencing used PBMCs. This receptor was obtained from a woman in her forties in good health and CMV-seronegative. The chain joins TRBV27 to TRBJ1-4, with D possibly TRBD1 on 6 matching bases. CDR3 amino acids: CASRTGVTNEKLFF. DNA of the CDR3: TGTGCCAGCAGGACAGGAGTCACTAATGAAAAACTGTTTTTT.